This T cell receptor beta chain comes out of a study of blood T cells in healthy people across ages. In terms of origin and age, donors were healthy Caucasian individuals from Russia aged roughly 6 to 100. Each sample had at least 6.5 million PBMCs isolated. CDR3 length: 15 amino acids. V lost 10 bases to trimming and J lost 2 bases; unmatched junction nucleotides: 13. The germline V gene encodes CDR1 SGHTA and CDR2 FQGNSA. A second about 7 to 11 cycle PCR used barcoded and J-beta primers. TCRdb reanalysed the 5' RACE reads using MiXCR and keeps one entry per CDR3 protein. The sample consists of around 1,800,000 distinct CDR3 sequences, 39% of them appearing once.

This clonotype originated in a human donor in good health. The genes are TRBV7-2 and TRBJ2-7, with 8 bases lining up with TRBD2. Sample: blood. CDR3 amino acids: CATQLRAGGTYEQYF. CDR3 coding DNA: TGTGCCACCCAGCTTAGGGCGGGGGGAACCTACGAGCAGTACTTC.